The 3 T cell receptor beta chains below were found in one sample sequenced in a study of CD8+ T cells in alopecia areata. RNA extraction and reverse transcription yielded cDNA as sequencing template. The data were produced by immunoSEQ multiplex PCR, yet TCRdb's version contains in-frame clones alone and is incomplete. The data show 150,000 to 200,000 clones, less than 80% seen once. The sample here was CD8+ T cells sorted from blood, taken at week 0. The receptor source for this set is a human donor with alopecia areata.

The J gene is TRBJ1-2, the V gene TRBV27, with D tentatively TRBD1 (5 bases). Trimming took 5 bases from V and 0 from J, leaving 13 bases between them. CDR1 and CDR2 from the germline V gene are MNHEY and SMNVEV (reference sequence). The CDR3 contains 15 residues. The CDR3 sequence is CASSHRDGANYGYTF. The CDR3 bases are TGTGCCAGCAGTCACCGGGACGGAGCTAACTATGGCTACACCTTC.

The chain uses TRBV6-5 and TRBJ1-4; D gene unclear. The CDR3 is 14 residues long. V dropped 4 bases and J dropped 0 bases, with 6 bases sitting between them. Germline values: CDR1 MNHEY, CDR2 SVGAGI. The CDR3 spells CASSSRTTNEKLFF. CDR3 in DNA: TGTGCCAGCAGTTCGAGAACAACTAATGAAAAACTGTTTTTT.

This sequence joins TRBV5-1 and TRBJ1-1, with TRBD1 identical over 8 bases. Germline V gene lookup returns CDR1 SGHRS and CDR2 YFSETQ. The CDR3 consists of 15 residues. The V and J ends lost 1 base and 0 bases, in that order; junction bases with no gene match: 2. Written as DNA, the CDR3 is TGCGCCAGCAGCTTGACAGGGGGGATGAACACTGAAGCTTTCTTT. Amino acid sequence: CASSLTGGMNTEAFF.